This T cell receptor (beta chain) stems from a study of beta chain features in type 1 diabetes. The germline V gene has CDR1 SGHTA and CDR2 FQGNSA. V was pared by 0 bases and J by 10 bases, with 10 bases between. The CDR3 covers 13 residues. The whole isolated RNA underwent reverse transcription, so sequencing captured expressed TCRB transcripts. Libraries were prepared by immunoSEQ multiplex PCR; TCRdb keeps only in-frame clonotypes and omits some of them. The profile shows hundreds of thousands of clones, around 68% of them singletons. This receptor was identified in a man aged 30 to 39 in good health. The sequencing input was naive CD4+ T cells from blood. The chain joins TRBV7-2 to TRBJ2-1, with TRBD2 as a possible D gene (6 bases). The chain's CDR3 is CASSLAGGNEQFF. The CDR3 DNA reads TGTGCCAGCAGCTTAGCGGGAGGAAACGAGCAGTTCTTC. Together with reference TRBV7-2 and TRBJ2-1, the CDR3 gives the full variable domain: GAGVSQSPSNKVTEKGKDVELRCDPISGHTALYWYRQSLGQGLEFLIYFQGNSAPDKSGLPSDRFSAERTGGSVSTLTIQRTQQEDSAVYLCASSLAGGNEQFFGPGTRLTVL.